The 32 T cell receptor beta chains in this list originate from one sample, sequenced in a study of T-cell memory formation after mild COVID-19. MiXCR, run by TCRdb on the 5' RACE reads, gives a single entry per CDR3 protein. In the table there are roughly 550,000 distinct CDR3 sequences, just over 20% of which are singletons. The sequenced sample consisted of PBMCs or a T cell subset sorted from them (not recorded which). Source of these receptors: an adult woman who had mild COVID-19 (a few samples of this study predate the infection). Cell type and time point are not known.

This clonotype has a handful of counts. This chain joins TRBV24-1 and TRBJ2-3; 7 nucleotides line up with TRBD2. CDR3 length: 15 residues. Losses at the gene ends were 4 bases for V and 4 bases for J; bases not matched to a gene: 7. The V gene's germline CDR1 is KGHDR and CDR2 SFDVKD. CDR3 in amino acids: CATSDQSGIPDTQYF. In nucleotides, the CDR3 is TGTGCCACCAGTGACCAAAGCGGGATCCCAGATACGCAGTATTTT.

This clonotype showed up many times. This chain links TRBV7-3 with TRBJ2-2, with 9 bases that match TRBD1. Trimming took 6 bases from V and 5 from J; bases not matched to a gene: 7. CDR1 and CDR2 from the germline V gene are SGHTA and FQGTGA. The CDR3 is 15 amino acids. CDR3 protein: CASRSGQGQTGELFF. CDR3 sequence (DNA): TGTGCCAGCAGATCGGGACAGGGTCAAACCGGGGAGCTGTTTTTT.

This clonotype was detected only a few times. The rearrangement uses TRBV5-6 and TRBJ2-1; the match to TRBD2 covers 12 bases. The trim removed 7 bases at V and 9 bases at J, leaving 8 bases unmatched. This CDR3 spans 14 amino acids. Germline V gene sequence: CDR1 SGHDT, CDR2 YYEEEE. The CDR3 spells CASLRLAGVFEQFF. CDR3 sequence (DNA): TGTGCCAGCCTAAGACTAGCGGGAGTATTTGAGCAGTTCTTC.

The genes are TRBV7-8 and TRBJ2-5; a possible D gene is TRBD2 (6 bases). V was cut by 1 base and J by 6 bases, with 12 bases left in between. Germline V gene data show CDR1 as SGHVS and CDR2 as FQNEAQ. This CDR3 contains 14 residues. The CDR3 nucleotides read TGTGCCAGCAGCTTAGTCGCCGGGGGTCAGACCCAGTACTTC. Its translation: CASSLVAGGQTQYF.

This clonotype was observed a handful of times. V usage is TRBV10-3 and J usage is TRBJ2-3; the D gene is possibly TRBD2 (6 bases). Between the trimmed V and J ends, which lost 8 bases and 4 bases, there was a span of 13 bases. CDR1 and CDR2 from the germline V gene are ENHRY and SYGVKD. The CDR3 extends over 13 amino acids. CDR3 in amino acids: CAIGGLAPDTQYF. The CDR3 DNA is TGTGCCATCGGCGGGCTAGCGCCAGATACGCAGTATTTT.

This rearrangement joins TRBV9 to TRBJ2-1; 10 nucleotides match TRBD2. CDR1 and CDR2 (germline): SGDLS, YYNGEE. The junction had 6 bases not matched to a gene; V was cut back by 3 bases and J by 0 bases. CDR3 size: 17 residues. The CDR3 reads CASSAGLAESSYNEQFF. For the CDR3, the DNA is TGTGCCAGCAGCGCTGGACTAGCGGAGAGCTCCTACAATGAGCAGTTCTTC.

In its sample, this clonotype was seen many times. CDR3 amino acids: CASSFSGGKSYEQYF. The CDR3, as DNA: TGTGCCAGCAGCTTTAGCGGGGGGAAATCCTACGAGCAGTACTTC. The chain has TRBV7-2 and TRBJ2-7; 10 bases align to TRBD2. The CDR3 consists of 15 residues. Losses at the gene ends were 3 bases for V and 1 base for J; bases not matched to a gene: 3. Germline V gene data show CDR1 as SGHTA and CDR2 as FQGNSA. The full variable domain, rest sourced from reference TRBV7-2 and TRBJ2-7, is GAGVSQSPSNKVTEKGKDVELRCDPISGHTALYWYRQSLGQGLEFLIYFQGNSAPDKSGLPSDRFSAERTGGSVSTLTIQRTQQEDSAVYLCASSFSGGKSYEQYFGPGTRLTVT.

This clonotype has only a few counts. The rearrangement links TRBV4-3 to TRBJ2-1, with 7 bases that match TRBD1. V was clipped by 4 bases and J by 4 bases; unmatched bases: 7. CDR1 is LGHNA, CDR2 YSLEER, per germline. The CDR3 loop spans 15 amino acids. The CDR3 region is CASSRDRALYNEQFF. The CDR3 DNA follows: TGCGCCAGCAGCCGTGACAGGGCTTTATACAATGAGCAGTTCTTC.

This chain connects TRBV19 to TRBJ1-2; 7 bases line up with TRBD1. The CDR3 contains 14 residues. Germline assignment: CDR1 LNHDA and CDR2 SQIVND (reference sequence). V was pared by 1 base and J by 4 bases, with 3 bases of the junction left unmatched. The CDR3, as DNA: TGTGCCAGTAGTATAGGGGACAGTATCTATGGCTACACCTTC. Its protein is CASSIGDSIYGYTF.

In this sample, this clonotype turned up a few times. The rearrangement uses TRBV4-1 and TRBJ2-6; the match to TRBD1 covers 9 bases. Germline V gives CDR1 MGHRA, CDR2 YSYEKL. The CDR3 sequence is 19 residues long. Trimming took 0 bases from V and 1 from J; bases not matched to a gene: 7. Written as DNA, the CDR3 is TGCGCCAGCAGCCAAGATCGAGGGACAGGGAAATCTGGGGCCAACGTCCTGACTTTC. Protein: CASSQDRGTGKSGANVLTF.

This clonotype turned up a few times. CDR3 residues: CASSLGDGPFYEQYF. The DNA for the CDR3 is TGCGCCAGCAGCCTTGGGGACGGACCCTTCTACGAGCAGTACTTC. The V and J genes are TRBV5-1 and TRBJ2-7; D possibly uses TRBD1 or TRBD2 (5 bases each). The CDR3 is 15 residues long. CDR1 is SGHRS and CDR2 is YFSETQ in the germline V gene. Trimming shortened V by 4 bases and J by 3 bases, and 17 bases separated the two germline ends.

This clonotype was seen only a few times. The chain carries TRBV4-1 and TRBJ2-7; 8 bases map to TRBD1. This CDR3 is built from 15 residues. After removal of 5 bases from V and 0 bases from J, the junction contained 6 bases not matched to a gene. Germline CDR1 and CDR2: MGHRA and YSYEKL. The chain's CDR3 is CASSNGQGPSYEQYF. For the CDR3, the DNA is TGCGCCAGCAGCAATGGACAGGGTCCCTCCTACGAGCAGTACTTC.

The chain employs TRBV7-8 and TRBJ2-2; D may be TRBD2 (5 bases). The germline CDR1 and CDR2 sequences are SGHVS and FQNEAQ. The CDR3 spans 15 residues. Trimming removed 1 base at V and 1 base at J, with 7 bases between. CDR3 sequence: CASSLVSGNTGELFF. As DNA, the CDR3 is TGTGCCAGCAGCTTAGTCAGCGGGAACACCGGGGAGCTGTTTTTT.

This chain joins TRBV12-3 or TRBV12-4 and TRBJ2-3, with 8 bases fitting TRBD1. J lost 2 bases, V lost 4 bases, and 8 bases had no gene match. The CDR3 sequence is 16 residues long. The CDR3 sequence: CASSSQGAPDTDTQYF. The CDR3 DNA reads TGTGCCAGCAGTTCCCAGGGGGCGCCGGACACAGATACGCAGTATTTT.

This clonotype showed up just a few times. The chain uses TRBV28 and TRBJ1-5; 8 bases map to TRBD1. The CDR3 runs to 15 residues. Trimming took 2 bases from V and 4 from J; bases not matched to a gene: 4. The germline V gene encodes CDR1 MDHEN and CDR2 SYDVKM. In DNA, the CDR3 is TGTGCCAGCAGTTTAGGGGACAGGACGAATCAGCCCCAGCATTTT. It codes for CASSLGDRTNQPQHF.

This chain links TRBV5-5 with TRBJ1-1; D not certain. V dropped 3 bases and J dropped 1 base, with 7 bases sitting between them. The length of the CDR3 is 13 residues. Looked up from germline, CDR1 is SGHKS and CDR2 is YYEKEE (reference sequence). Written as DNA, the CDR3 is TGTGCCAGCAGCTATCAAGAGAACACTGAAGCTTTCTTT. The encoded protein is CASSYQENTEAFF.

This clonotype was found a few times. The rearrangement uses TRBV20-1 and TRBJ1-2, with 10 bases aligning to TRBD1. The CDR3 consists of 14 residues. The V and J ends lost 5 bases and 6 bases, in that order; junction bases with no gene match: 9. Germline V gene lookup returns CDR1 DFQATT and CDR2 SNEGSKA (reference sequence). The CDR3 region is CSASFRQGANGYTF. The DNA for the CDR3 is TGCAGTGCTTCGTTCCGACAGGGGGCTAATGGCTACACCTTC.

In DNA, the CDR3 is TGTGCCAGCAGTACAGGGGGCAGAGACTACACCTTC. Amino acid sequence: CASSTGGRDYTF. The V call is TRBV6-1, the J call TRBJ1-2, with 9 bases matching TRBD1. With V trimmed by 5 bases and J by 10 bases, 5 bases remained unmatched. The germline V gene encodes CDR1 MNHNS and CDR2 SASEGT. The CDR3 consists of 12 residues.

This clonotype was seen a handful of times. The CDR3 DNA sequence: TGTGCCAGCAGCTTAGGGGCGGGGATCTCCTACGAGCAGTACTTC. Translation gives CASSLGAGISYEQYF. V gene TRBV7-8 combines with J gene TRBJ2-7; the D gene is possibly TRBD2 (6 bases). Trimming shortened V by 1 base and J by 0 bases, and 10 bases separated the two germline ends. CDR1 is SGHVS, CDR2 FQNEAQ, per germline. CDR3 length: 15 residues. Complete variable domain (other parts from reference TRBV7-8 and TRBJ2-7): GAGVSQSPRYKVAKRGQDVALRCDPISGHVSLFWYQQALGQGPEFLTYFQNEAQLDKSGLPSDRFFAERPEGSVSTLKIQRTQQEDSAVYLCASSLGAGISYEQYFGPGTRLTVT.

This chain uses TRBV12-3 or TRBV12-4 with TRBJ1-2; a possible D gene is TRBD1 (6 bases). The CDR3 consists of 17 residues. Trimming removed 2 bases from V and 3 bases from J, with 19 bases in between. The CDR3 is CASSLFGGRGFDYGYTF. In DNA form, the CDR3 reads TGTGCCAGCAGTTTATTCGGGGGCAGGGGCTTTGACTATGGCTACACCTTC.

The sample holds a few counts of this clonotype. CDR3 region: CASSERDLLAKNIQYF. The CDR3 DNA follows: TGTGCCAGCAGCGAAAGGGACCTTCTAGCCAAAAACATTCAGTACTTC. The V call is TRBV7-9, the J call TRBJ2-4, with D perhaps TRBD1 or TRBD2 (5 bases each). V was pared by 5 bases and J by 0 bases, with 14 bases between. Germline V gene lookup returns CDR1 SEHNR and CDR2 FQNEAQ (reference sequence). The CDR3 is made up of 16 amino acids. The full variable domain, rest sourced from reference TRBV7-9 and TRBJ2-4, is DTGVSQNPRHKITKRGQNVTFRCDPISEHNRLYWYRQTLGQGPEFLTYFQNEAQLEKSRLLSDRFSAERPKGSFSTLEIQRTEQGDSAMYLCASSERDLLAKNIQYFGAGTRLSVL.

This clonotype was detected only a few times. This chain uses TRBV6-1 with TRBJ2-1; 13 bases are shared with TRBD2. V trimming: 4 bases; J trimming: 0 bases; junction bases outside the gene matches: 3. This CDR3 is built from 17 residues. Germline CDR1 MNHNS, CDR2 SASEGT. The CDR3 reads CASSGGLAGRSYNEQFF. The DNA of the CDR3 is TGTGCCAGCAGTGGGGGACTAGCGGGACGCTCCTACAATGAGCAGTTCTTC.

This clonotype was seen a handful of times. The chain links TRBV6-5 to TRBJ2-2; 7 bases match TRBD1. This CDR3 has 16 amino acids. Losses at the gene ends were 6 bases for V and 1 base for J; bases not matched to a gene: 8. Germline V gives CDR1 MNHEY, CDR2 SVGAGI. In DNA, the CDR3 is TGTGCCAGCAGGGCCGAGGGACAGTTGAACACCGGGGAGCTGTTTTTT. Residues: CASRAEGQLNTGELFF.

The chain is built from TRBV25-1 and TRBJ1-1, with D possibly TRBD1 on 5 matching bases. This CDR3 region has 16 residues. Trimming removed 0 bases at V and 7 bases at J, with 18 bases between. Germline V CDR1 and CDR2: MGHDK, SYGVNS. The CDR3 protein is CASSEYGEGRGVEAFF. In DNA, the CDR3 is TGTGCCAGCAGTGAATACGGGGAGGGGAGAGGGGTTGAAGCTTTCTTT.

The chain carries TRBV12-3 or TRBV12-4 and TRBJ2-7; the D gene is possibly TRBD1 (6 bases). This CDR3 has 14 amino acids. V lost 6 bases and J lost 3, with 15 bases in between. Here the CDR3 reads CASRPDRRGYEQYF. CDR3 coding DNA: TGTGCCAGCAGACCCGACAGGAGAGGCTACGAGCAGTACTTC.

A few counts support this clonotype. This rearrangement joins TRBV5-1 to TRBJ2-7; weak D call: TRBD2 (5 bases). The CDR3 runs 13 residues. Between the trimmed V and J ends, which lost 7 bases and 3 bases, there was a span of 14 bases. Per the germline V gene, CDR1 is SGHRS and CDR2 is YFSETQ. CDR3 bases: TGCGCCAGCCATGAGGACGCGGGCTACGAGCAGTACTTC. Residues: CASHEDAGYEQYF.

This clonotype occurred a few times. The rearrangement links TRBV24-1 to TRBJ1-3; TRBD1 is a possible D gene (6 bases). V was shortened by 3 bases and J by 4 bases, with 9 bases between the two germline ends. Germline values: CDR1 KGHDR, CDR2 SFDVKD. This CDR3 has 14 residues. CDR3: CATSDGTPGNTIYF. Here the CDR3 DNA reads TGTGCCACCAGTGATGGGACACCCGGAAACACCATATATTTT.

This clonotype was counted only a few times. DNA for the CDR3: TGTGCCAGCAGTCCCCCCTCCTACCTCGAGCAGTACTTC. This codes for CASSPPSYLEQYF. The chain has TRBV12-3 or TRBV12-4 and TRBJ2-7, with D hard to call. V lost 5 bases, J lost 6 bases, and 14 bases lay in between. This CDR3 has 13 residues.

The chain is built from TRBV12-3 or TRBV12-4 and TRBJ2-1; tentatively, D is TRBD2 (5 bases). CDR3 length equals 12 residues. Trimming stripped 7 bases from V and 4 bases from J, with 8 bases between. CDR3 sequence: CASNPGYNEQFF. CDR3 in DNA: TGTGCCAGCAATCCGGGGTACAATGAGCAGTTCTTC.

The chain carries TRBV12-3 or TRBV12-4 and TRBJ2-7; tentative D call: TRBD2 (7 bases). Between the trimmed V and J ends, which lost 6 bases and 0 bases, there was a span of 15 bases. This CDR3 contains 15 residues. The CDR3 reads CASRDGGASSYEQYF. The CDR3 region has the DNA TGTGCCAGCAGAGATGGGGGGGCGAGCTCCTACGAGCAGTACTTC.

The DNA for the CDR3 is TGCAGGGCCCACCGGGGGACTAGCGAATACAATGAGCAGTTCTTC. It is translated as CRAHRGTSEYNEQFF. The chain carries TRBV20-1 and TRBJ2-1; 10 bases fit TRBD2. Looked up from germline, CDR1 is DFQATT and CDR2 is SNEGSKA (reference sequence). CDR3 length: 15 amino acids.

This clonotype was found many times. In DNA form, the CDR3 reads TGTGCCACCAGTGATTATCGGGGGACAGGAAAAAACATTCAGTACTTC. Translation: CATSDYRGTGKNIQYF. The chain has TRBV24-1 and TRBJ2-4; TRBD1 matches 8 bases. The CDR3 runs to 16 residues. Germline CDR1 is KGHDR and CDR2 is SFDVKD. J was trimmed by 4 bases and V by 2 bases; bases with no gene match: 6.